A selection of T cell receptor beta chains follows, all from one sample in a study of cytomegalovirus exposure and HLA in healthy donors. The repertoire was sequenced with immunoSEQ multiplex PCR; TCRdb's copy has only in-frame clones and lacks some. The table lists 55,000 to 75,000 clones, over 90% of them singletons. Input material: PBMCs. The receptor set was obtained from a woman between 18 and 29 years old in good health and CMV-seropositive. The CDR3 runs from the conserved cysteine through the conserved F or W. D genes are given only for firm matches. A clone size is listed for some rows: how often the clone was seen (once, few, many), or a class if it is expanded.

>-|TRBV6-1|-|TRBJ1-1|13
CASSVRGNTEAFF
TGTGCCAGCAGTGTCCGGGGGAACACTGAAGCTTTCTTT
>-|TRBV4-1|-|TRBJ2-6|18
CASSQERAAASGANVLTF
TGCGCCAGCAGCCAAGAGAGGGCGGCCGCCTCTGGGGCCAACGTCCTGACTTTC
>-|TRBV30|TRBD2|TRBJ2-6|15
CALTQAGGWANVLTF
TGTGCCTTGACTCAAGCGGGAGGGTGGGCCAACGTCCTGACTTTC
>-|TRBV28|TRBD2|TRBJ2-5|20
CASSFPLTQTLTSGSGTQYF
TGTGCCAGCAGTTTCCCCCTCACCCAGACCTTGACTAGCGGGAGTGGGACCCAGTACTTC
>-|TRBV7-6|TRBD1|TRBJ1-3|15
CASRGQGMSGDTIYF
TGTGCCAGCAGAGGACAGGGAATGAGTGGTGACACCATATATTTT
>once|TRBV11-3|-|TRBJ2-3|15
CASSLGAFSTDTQYF
TGTGCCAGCAGCTTAGGGGCCTTCAGCACAGATACGCAGTATTTT
>-|TRBV29-1|-|TRBJ1-4|13
CSVAGRGGEKLFF
TGCAGCGTTGCGGGCAGGGGCGGCGAAAAACTGTTTTTT
>-|TRBV5-1|-|TRBJ2-7|14
CASSVGTWDYEQYF
TGCGCCAGCAGTGTAGGGACTTGGGACTACGAGCAGTACTTC
>-|TRBV28|TRBD2|TRBJ2-7|16
CASSDSSGGAYYEQYF
TGTGCCAGCAGTGACTCTAGCGGGGGCGCCTACTACGAGCAGTACTTC
>-|TRBV6-5|-|TRBJ1-1|11
CASRLGVTAFF
TGTGCCAGCAGGCTAGGGGTTACGGCTTTCTTT
>-|TRBV5-1|TRBD2|TRBJ2-3|16
CASSSGLAGVTDTQYF
TGCGCCAGCAGCTCCGGACTAGCGGGGGTAACAGATACGCAGTATTTT
>-|TRBV30|-|TRBJ2-7|14
CAWSLTRQSYEQYF
TGTGCCTGGAGTCTAACGAGACAGTCCTACGAGCAGTACTTC
>-|TRBV10-3|TRBD2|TRBJ2-1|13
CAIRLAGDLEQFF
TGTGCCATTCGACTAGCGGGAGATCTTGAGCAGTTCTTC
>-|TRBV5-4|-|TRBJ2-2|16
CASTTPTAANTGELFF
TGTGCCAGCACCACCCCCACGGCGGCGAACACCGGGGAGCTGTTTTTT
>-|TRBV6-1|-|TRBJ1-4|15
CASSVLVGTNEKLFF
TGTGCCAGCAGTGTTCTAGTGGGAACTAATGAAAAACTGTTTTTT
>-|TRBV7-9|-|TRBJ2-7|13
CASSSDLSYEQYF
TGTGCCAGCAGTTCCGATCTATCTTACGAGCAGTACTTC
>-|TRBV6-6|-|TRBJ2-7|11
CASQGNYEQYF
TGTGCCAGCCAGGGAAACTACGAGCAGTACTTC
>-|TRBV5-1|TRBD1|TRBJ1-4|16
CASSQSRQGNREKLFF
TGCGCCAGCAGCCAATCAAGACAGGGGAATCGCGAAAAACTGTTTTTT
>-|TRBV4-3|-|TRBJ1-2|14
CASSPRQELYGYTF
TGCGCCAGCAGCCCCAGACAGGAGCTCTATGGCTACACCTTC
>-|TRBV6-1|-|TRBJ2-1|16
CASSESLALSYNEQFF
TGTGCCAGCAGTGAATCTCTAGCACTTTCCTACAATGAGCAGTTCTTC
>-|TRBV5-1|-|TRBJ1-1|16
CASSLQQGFVGTEAFF
TGCGCCAGCAGCTTGCAACAGGGTTTCGTAGGCACTGAAGCTTTCTTT
>-|TRBV20-1|-|TRBJ2-1|11
CSANQRDEQFF
TGCAGTGCTAACCAGCGGGATGAGCAGTTCTTC
>-|TRBV6-1|TRBD1|TRBJ1-2|14
CASSGGQGGYGYTF
TGTGCCAGCAGTGGTGGACAGGGCGGCTATGGCTACACCTTC
>-|TRBV5-4|TRBD2|TRBJ2-3|14
CASSLVAGADTQYF
TGTGCCAGCAGCTTGGTAGCGGGGGCAGATACGCAGTATTTT
>-|TRBV5-6|-|TRBJ1-2|17
CASSQSRDIYGGYGYTF
TGTGCCAGCAGCCAGTCCCGGGACATTTATGGAGGCTATGGCTACACCTTC
>-|TRBV6-1|-|TRBJ1-4|13
CASRRSVDEKLFF
TGTGCCAGCAGGAGGTCGGTGGATGAAAAACTGTTTTTT
>-|TRBV28|TRBD1|TRBJ1-1|15
CASSSVGQGVAEAFF
TGTGCCAGCAGTTCCGTGGGACAGGGGGTCGCTGAAGCTTTCTTT
>-|TRBV28|-|TRBJ1-5|13
CASSLLQGQPQHF
TGTGCCAGCAGTTTACTTCAGGGCCAGCCCCAGCATTTT
>-|TRBV29-1|TRBD1|TRBJ2-1|12
CSVGTGGNEQFF
TGCAGCGTTGGCACAGGGGGAAATGAGCAGTTCTTC
>-|TRBV2|TRBD1|TRBJ1-1|15
CASSEGHTGAAEAFF
TGTGCCAGCAGTGAAGGACATACAGGGGCCGCTGAAGCTTTCTTT
>-|TRBV10-3|-|TRBJ2-2|15
CAISESQGGTGELFF
TGTGCCATCAGTGAGTCGCAGGGGGGAACCGGGGAGCTGTTTTTT
>-|TRBV30|-|TRBJ1-5|15
CAWSLPGGNDQPQHF
TGTGCCTGGAGTCTGCCCGGGGGGAACGATCAGCCCCAGCATTTT
>-|TRBV2|-|TRBJ1-4|16
CASSESTYSLNEKLFF
TGTGCCAGCAGTGAAAGTACTTACAGCTTAAATGAAAAACTGTTTTTT
>-|TRBV9|TRBD2|TRBJ2-1|19
CASSALPVLVAGPYNEQFF
TGTGCCAGCAGCGCGCTGCCTGTACTGGTAGCGGGTCCCTACAATGAGCAGTTCTTC
>-|TRBV20-1|-|TRBJ2-1|11
CSARVRNEQFF
TGCAGTGCTAGGGTGCGGAATGAGCAGTTCTTC
>-|TRBV15|-|TRBJ2-3|13
CATRPGTQDTQYF
TGTGCCACCAGGCCGGGGACTCAAGATACGCAGTATTTT
>once|TRBV6-1|-|TRBJ1-2|13
CASSGTANYGYTF
TGTGCCAGCAGTGGGACAGCTAACTATGGCTACACCTTC
>few|TRBV7-2|-|TRBJ1-6|13
CASSRDRDSPLHF
TGTGCCAGCAGCCGAGACAGAGATTCACCCCTCCACTTT
>-|TRBV29-1|TRBD1|TRBJ2-7|13
CSVRDRGPYEQYF
TGCAGCGTCCGGGACAGGGGCCCTTACGAGCAGTACTTC
>-|TRBV5-8|-|TRBJ1-3|14
CASSLRQAEGTIYF
TGTGCCAGCAGCTTACGACAGGCAGAAGGCACCATATATTTT
>-|TRBV2|TRBD1|TRBJ1-1|13
CANSTQRQGKAFF
TGTGCCAACAGTACCCAACGACAGGGGAAGGCTTTCTTT
>-|TRBV4-2|TRBD2|TRBJ2-1|21
CASSQDRASGGAGLVYNEQFF
TGTGCCAGCAGCCAAGATCGGGCTAGCGGGGGGGCGGGGCTGGTCTACAATGAGCAGTTCTTC
>-|TRBV25-1|-|TRBJ2-1|15
CASSLGQVGGNEQFF
TGTGCCAGCAGCCTCGGACAGGTCGGGGGCAATGAGCAGTTCTTC
>-|TRBV19|TRBD2|TRBJ2-3|15
CASSIGGRATDTQYF
TGTGCCAGTAGTATTGGCGGGAGGGCTACAGATACGCAGTATTTT
>-|TRBV28|-|TRBJ2-1|11
CAAPAGNEQFF
TGTGCCGCACCCGCGGGCAATGAGCAGTTCTTC
>-|TRBV6-6|-|TRBJ1-5|15
CASSYGGGGDQPQHF
TGTGCCAGCAGTTACGGGGGGGGAGGCGATCAGCCCCAGCATTTT
>once|TRBV7-8|-|TRBJ2-3|14
CASSRRRGADTQYF
TGTGCCAGCAGCCGCAGGCGGGGCGCAGATACGCAGTATTTT
>-|TRBV28|TRBD2|TRBJ2-2|20
CASTVRGLLAGSANTGELFF
TGTGCCAGCACGGTTCGAGGGTTACTAGCGGGATCCGCGAACACCGGGGAGCTGTTTTTT